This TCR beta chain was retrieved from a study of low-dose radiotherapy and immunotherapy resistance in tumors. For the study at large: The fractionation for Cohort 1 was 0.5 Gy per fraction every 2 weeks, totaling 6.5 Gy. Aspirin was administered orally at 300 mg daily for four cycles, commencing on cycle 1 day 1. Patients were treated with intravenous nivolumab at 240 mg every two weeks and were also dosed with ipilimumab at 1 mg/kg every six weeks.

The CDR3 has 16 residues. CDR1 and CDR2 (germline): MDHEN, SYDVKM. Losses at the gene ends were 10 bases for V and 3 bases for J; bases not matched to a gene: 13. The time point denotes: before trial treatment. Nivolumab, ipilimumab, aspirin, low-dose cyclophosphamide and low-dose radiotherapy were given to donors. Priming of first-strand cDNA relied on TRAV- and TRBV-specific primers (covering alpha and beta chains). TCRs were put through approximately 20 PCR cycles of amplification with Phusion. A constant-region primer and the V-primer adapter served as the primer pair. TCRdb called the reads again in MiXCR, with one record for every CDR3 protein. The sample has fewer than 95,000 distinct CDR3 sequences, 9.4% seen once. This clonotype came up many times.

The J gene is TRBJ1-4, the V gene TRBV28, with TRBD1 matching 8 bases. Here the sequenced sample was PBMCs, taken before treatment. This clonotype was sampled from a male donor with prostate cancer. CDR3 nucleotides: TGTGCCACCTTCCGGGACAGGTCACCCTCTAATGAAAAACTGTTTTTT. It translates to CATFRDRSPSNEKLFF.